Presented here are 19 T cell receptor beta chains from one specimen sequenced in a study of response to subunit inactivated influenza vaccine. Each CDR3 protein is one row after TCRdb ran MiXCR on the RT-PCR reads. The data show over 150,000 distinct CDR3 sequences, approximately 12% seen once. The specimen was CD8+ T cells sorted from PBMCs, collected around 2 years after vaccination. The receptor set was obtained from a man aged 50-75 years who received an inactivated influenza vaccine.

The V and J genes are TRBV28 and TRBJ1-1, with D possibly matching TRBD1 (5 bases). V dropped 5 bases and J dropped 3 bases, with 22 bases sitting between them. Germline-derived CDR1 and CDR2 are MDHEN and SYDVKM. The CDR3 has 17 residues. The CDR3 DNA is TGTGCCAGCAGTCCCCTGGGGCAGGAAGATAGGGACACTGAAGCTTTCTTT. Protein product: CASSPLGQEDRDTEAFF.

The V gene is TRBV3-1, the J gene TRBJ2-1; 12 bases fit TRBD2. This CDR3 is 16 amino acids long. V lost 5 bases to trimming and J lost 4 bases; unmatched junction nucleotides: 6. The V gene's germline CDR1 is LGHDT and CDR2 YNNKEL (reference sequence). The CDR3 sequence: CASSNPGTSGYNEQFF. The CDR3 region has the DNA TGTGCCAGCAGCAACCCCGGGACTAGCGGGTACAATGAGCAGTTCTTC.

The rearrangement links TRBV29-1 to TRBJ2-1; 9 positions agree with TRBD1. This CDR3 contains 11 residues. V lost 7 bases and J lost 6; bases outside the gene matches: 1. The germline V gene encodes CDR1 SQVTM and CDR2 ANQGSEA. The CDR3, as DNA: TGCAGCGCGGACAGGGGCAATGAGCAGTTCTTC. Its protein product is CSADRGNEQFF.

V gene TRBV4-3 combines with J gene TRBJ2-7; maybe TRBD1 (6 bases). V was shortened by 0 bases and J by 3 bases, with 12 bases between the two germline ends. The CDR3 contains 15 residues. Germline CDR1 and CDR2: LGHNA and YSLEER. CDR3 region: CASSQDRQALYEQYF. CDR3 nucleotides: TGCGCCAGCAGCCAAGATCGACAGGCCCTCTACGAGCAGTACTTC.

A few counts support this clonotype. The genes are TRBV7-8 and TRBJ1-5; D not resolved. With 0 bases removed from V and 6 bases from J, the gap between germline ends came to 6 bases. CDR1 and CDR2 (germline): SGHVS, FQNEAQ. The CDR3 has 13 amino acids. CDR3 amino acids: CASSLAWGQPQHF. The CDR3 nucleotides read TGTGCCAGCAGCTTAGCATGGGGTCAGCCCCAGCATTTT.

CDR3 bases: TGTGCCAGCAGCTTAGCGGGAGTTGACGAGCAGTACTTC. It is translated as CASSLAGVDEQYF. The rearrangement uses TRBV7-9 and TRBJ2-7, with D possibly being TRBD2 (5 bases). V gave up 0 bases and J gave up 5 bases, with 8 bases separating them. The CDR3 spans 13 residues. Per the germline V gene, CDR1 is SEHNR and CDR2 is FQNEAQ (reference sequence).

CDR3 DNA: TGCAGCGTTGAGCGCCCGCCGGGAACCTACGAGCAGTACTTC. Encoded protein: CSVERPPGTYEQYF. V usage is TRBV29-1 and J usage is TRBJ2-7, with a possible D match to TRBD2 (5 bases). V lost 3 bases to trimming and J lost 2 bases, with 14 bases between them. The germline V gene encodes CDR1 SQVTM and CDR2 ANQGSEA. This CDR3 contains 14 residues.

The rearrangement uses TRBV5-1 and TRBJ1-1; D unresolved. Germline loops: CDR1 SGHRS, CDR2 YFSETQ. This CDR3 is 14 amino acids long. V dropped 0 bases and J dropped 1 base, with 7 bases sitting between them. The chain's CDR3 is CASSLDSSNTEAFF. Here the CDR3 DNA reads TGCGCCAGCAGCTTGGACAGCTCGAACACTGAAGCTTTCTTT.

This clonotype showed up just a few times. The V and J genes are TRBV27 and TRBJ2-5; 9 positions agree with TRBD2. CDR1 and CDR2 from the germline V gene are MNHEY and SMNVEV (reference sequence). Trimming removed 5 bases from V and 5 bases from J; junction bases left unmatched: 12. There are 16 residues in the CDR3. CDR3 protein: CASSKGLAGALETQYF. CDR3 DNA: TGTGCCAGCAGTAAGGGACTAGCTGGGGCACTTGAGACCCAGTACTTC.

This clonotype has at least ten counts. The chain combines TRBV7-6 with TRBJ1-1, with 7 nucleotides matching TRBD1. After removal of 4 bases from V and 1 base from J, the junction contained 6 bases not matched to a gene. There are 15 residues in the CDR3. The germline gives CDR1 SGHVS, CDR2 FNYEAQ. This CDR3 is CASSSLTGKNTEAFF. The CDR3 DNA sequence: TGTGCCAGCAGCTCCCTGACAGGGAAGAACACTGAAGCTTTCTTT.

This clonotype showed up just a few times. J is TRBJ2-1 and V is TRBV7-9; D gene unclear. V was trimmed by 6 bases and J by 4 bases, leaving 10 bases between them. The CDR3 has 13 amino acids. Looked up from germline, CDR1 is SEHNR and CDR2 is FQNEAQ (reference sequence). CDR3 amino acids: CASRPSMYNEQFF. The CDR3 region has the DNA TGTGCCAGCAGGCCCTCGATGTACAATGAGCAGTTCTTC. The whole variable domain, filled in from reference TRBV7-9 and TRBJ2-1, reads DTGVSQNPRHKITKRGQNVTFRCDPISEHNRLYWYRQTLGQGPEFLTYFQNEAQLEKSRLLSDRFSAERPKGSFSTLEIQRTEQGDSAMYLCASRPSMYNEQFFGPGTRLTVL.

The gene calls are TRBV6-2 or TRBV6-3 and TRBJ2-2, with 8 bases aligning to TRBD1. The CDR3 extends over 17 amino acids. With V trimmed by 6 bases and J by 1 base, 10 bases remained unmatched. In germline, CDR1 is MNHEY, CDR2 SVGEGT. The CDR3 is CASRTELGTGNTGELFF. CDR3 in DNA: TGTGCCAGCAGAACAGAACTAGGGACAGGGAACACCGGGGAGCTGTTTTTT.

This clonotype was seen only a few times. The chain has TRBV11-1 and TRBJ2-3; D might be TRBD1 or TRBD2, each matching 5 bases. This CDR3 region has 18 residues. V lost 2 bases to trimming and J lost 1 base, with 19 bases between them. From germline, CDR1 is SGHAT and CDR2 FQDESV (reference sequence). The chain's CDR3 is CASSLPGPGRIRTDTQYF. The DNA for the CDR3 is TGTGCCAGCAGCTTACCGGGACCAGGACGAATCCGCACAGATACGCAGTATTTT.

The J gene is TRBJ2-7, the V gene TRBV20-1; D is perhaps TRBD2 (7 bases). The CDR3 totals 13 residues. Germline-derived CDR1 and CDR2 are DFQATT and SNEGSKA (reference sequence). V dropped 3 bases and J dropped 2 bases, with 11 bases sitting between them. The CDR3 DNA reads TGCAGTGCTAGGGGGGGGGCAACCTACGAGCAGTACTTC. It translates to CSARGGATYEQYF.

V gene TRBV28 combines with J gene TRBJ2-1; TRBD2 matches 9 bases. The CDR3 contains 15 residues. CDR1 MDHEN and CDR2 SYDVKM come from the germline V gene. V dropped 7 bases and J dropped 9; count of bases not matched to a gene: 13. CDR3 bases: TGTGCCAGCACGCCAGCGGGAGGCCCGGGGGGTGAGCAGTTCTTC. Protein sequence: CASTPAGGPGGEQFF.

This clonotype was detected many times. The chain couples TRBV3-1 to TRBJ2-1; 9 nucleotides align to TRBD2. The CDR3 is 15 residues long. Losses at the gene ends were 0 bases for V and 10 bases for J; bases not matched to a gene: 7. Germline CDR1 LGHDT, CDR2 YNNKEL (reference sequence). CDR3 coding DNA: TGTGCCAGCAGCCAAGACGTTAGCGGGAGTGAAGAGCAGTTCTTC. Protein product: CASSQDVSGSEEQFF.

The sample holds a few counts of this clonotype. The V call is TRBV7-9, the J call TRBJ2-5, with 8 bases identical to TRBD2. The V and J ends lost 2 bases and 5 bases, in that order; junction bases with no gene match: 13. From germline, CDR1 is SEHNR and CDR2 FQNEAQ (reference sequence). The CDR3 spans 17 residues. In nucleotides, the CDR3 is TGTGCCAGCAGCTTAAGACCAGCGGGAGTTATAACGGAGACCCAGTACTTC. This sequence encodes CASSLRPAGVITETQYF.

This clonotype was seen more than once but under ten times. The gene calls are TRBV4-3 and TRBJ1-5; D gene ambiguous. CDR1 and CDR2 (germline): LGHNA, YSLEER. The CDR3 runs 15 residues. With 0 bases removed from V and 2 bases from J, the gap between germline ends came to 8 bases. DNA for the CDR3: TGCGCCAGCAGCCAAGATCTGCCGGGCAATCAGCCCCAGCATTTT. Protein product: CASSQDLPGNQPQHF.

This chain connects TRBV10-3 to TRBJ1-5, with a weak D call TRBD1 (6 bases). The CDR3 sequence is 15 residues long. From germline, CDR1 is ENHRY and CDR2 SYGVKD. Trimming cost V 4 bases and J 4 bases, with 14 bases left between them. Written as DNA, the CDR3 is TGTGCCATCAGTGCCTCCGGGACACTTAATCAGCCCCAGCATTTT. Translating gives CAISASGTLNQPQHF.